The rows below give T cell receptor beta chains drawn from one sample of a study of radiation and T cells in renal cell carcinoma. Method: immunoSEQ multiplex PCR; TCRdb's copy keeps in-frame clones and lacks some. The profile shows 150,000 to 160,000 clones, about nine tenths of them singletons. Sequencing used blood, obtained from a patient whose treatment included radiotherapy and nephrectomy. These receptors all stem from a woman between 50 and 59 years old with renal cell carcinoma. Both conserved end residues are part of each CDR3. Fields, in order: D gene, V gene, clone size, J gene, CDR3 DNA, CDR3 protein. D genes are given only for firm matches. Clone size, where shown, is once, few, many, or a class for clones that have expanded.

D: TRBD1; V: TRBV5-1; size: NA; J: TRBJ1-1; DNA: TGCGCCAGCAGCAAACAGGGGGCGTCCGCTGAAGCTTTCTTT; CDR3: CASSKQGASAEAFF
D: TRBD1; V: TRBV19; size: NA; J: TRBJ1-6; DNA: TGTGCCAGTAGTACCAGGGGGTCTGATAATTCACCCCTCCACTTT; CDR3: CASSTRGSDNSPLHF
D: NA; V: TRBV5-1; size: NA; J: TRBJ2-5; DNA: TGCGCCAGCAGCTTGGGGGGCTGGTACCAAGAGACCCAGTACTTC; CDR3: CASSLGGWYQETQYF
D: NA; V: TRBV12-5; size: NA; J: TRBJ1-5; DNA: TGTGCTAGTGTCAGGGACGGGGTGCAGCCCCAGCATTTT; CDR3: CASVRDGVQPQHF
D: NA; V: TRBV18; size: NA; J: TRBJ1-2; DNA: TGTGCCAGCTCGGCCGGGTCGGAGGCTGATGGCTACACCTTC; CDR3: CASSAGSEADGYTF
D: TRBD2; V: TRBV13; size: NA; J: TRBJ2-1; DNA: TGTGCCAGCAGCCAACTGACAGCGGGGGGGCCAGGTGAGCAGTTCTTC; CDR3: CASSQLTAGGPGEQFF
D: NA; V: TRBV2; size: NA; J: TRBJ2-2; DNA: TGTGCCAGCACCACCCTACGCGGTAGTTCCGGGGAGCTGTTTTTT; CDR3: CASTTLRGSSGELFF
D: TRBD1; V: TRBV7-2; size: NA; J: TRBJ1-2; DNA: TGTGCCAGCAGGGACCACAGGGGTACCGCCTATGGCTACACCTTC; CDR3: CASRDHRGTAYGYTF
D: NA; V: TRBV15; size: NA; J: TRBJ2-3; DNA: TGTGCCACCAGCAGAGAGCCCCAGGTAGATACGCAGTATTTT; CDR3: CATSREPQVDTQYF
D: NA; V: TRBV15; size: NA; J: TRBJ1-6; DNA: TGTGCCACCAGCAGAGGGACTGGGGCCACCACATATAATTCACCCCTCCACTTT; CDR3: CATSRGTGATTYNSPLHF
D: TRBD1; V: TRBV5-4; size: NA; J: TRBJ2-5; DNA: TGTGCCAGCAGCACCGGACAGGGGGCTTGGGAGACCCAGTACTTC; CDR3: CASSTGQGAWETQYF
D: NA; V: TRBV5-4; size: NA; J: TRBJ1-2; DNA: TGTGCCAGCAGCTTTTCCGCGGCAGATTATGGCTACACCTTC; CDR3: CASSFSAADYGYTF
D: TRBD2; V: TRBV6-5; size: NA; J: TRBJ2-5; DNA: TGTGCCAGCAGTTATTGGGGGGGTGAAGAGACCCAGTACTTC; CDR3: CASSYWGGEETQYF
D: NA; V: TRBV18; size: NA; J: TRBJ2-7; DNA: TGTGCCAGCTCACCACCGGTCTCGTCCAGGCTGACCTACGAGCAGTACTTC; CDR3: CASSPPVSSRLTYEQYF
D: NA; V: TRBV5-4; size: few; J: TRBJ1-1; DNA: TGTGCCAGCAGCTTGTTGGGCGTGAACACTGAAGCTTTCTTT; CDR3: CASSLLGVNTEAFF
D: NA; V: TRBV15; size: NA; J: TRBJ1-6; DNA: TGTGCCACCAGCAGAGATCTTGGCAGTCCAGGGACACCCCTCCACTTT; CDR3: CATSRDLGSPGTPLHF
D: NA; V: TRBV9; size: NA; J: TRBJ1-2; DNA: TGTGCCAGCAGCGTAGCCTCTAACTATGGCTACACCTTC; CDR3: CASSVASNYGYTF
D: NA; V: TRBV6-5; size: few; J: TRBJ2-1; DNA: TGTGCCAGCAGTTACGCCGGGACGTCCACTAACAATGAGCAGTTCTTC; CDR3: CASSYAGTSTNNEQFF
D: NA; V: TRBV5-4; size: NA; J: TRBJ2-2; DNA: TGTGCCAGCAGCCAAGAGTTTTTCGGGGCAATCGGGGAGCTGTTTTTT; CDR3: CASSQEFFGAIGELFF
D: NA; V: TRBV6-5; size: few; J: TRBJ1-5; DNA: TGTGCCGGGGGTTGGGGGCAGCCCCAGCATTTT; CDR3: CAGGWGQPQHF
D: NA; V: TRBV7-9; size: NA; J: TRBJ1-1; DNA: TGTGCCAGCAGCTTATCCGCGTTTGTTAACACTGAAGCTTTCTTT; CDR3: CASSLSAFVNTEAFF
D: TRBD2; V: TRBV7-8; size: once; J: TRBJ2-1; DNA: TGTGCCAGCAGCTCAAGGACTAGCCCTAGCTCCTACAATGAGCAGTTCTTC; CDR3: CASSSRTSPSSYNEQFF
D: NA; V: TRBV5-1; size: NA; J: TRBJ1-6; DNA: TGCGCCAGCAGCTTGGGTGATAATTCACCCCTCCACTTT; CDR3: CASSLGDNSPLHF
D: NA; V: TRBV15; size: NA; J: TRBJ1-2; DNA: TGTGCCACCAGCAGAGATAACTATGGCTACACCTTC; CDR3: CATSRDNYGYTF
D: NA; V: TRBV29-1; size: NA; J: TRBJ2-3; DNA: TGCAGCGCCGAGGACGGGCAGGGCACAGATACGCAGTATTTT; CDR3: CSAEDGQGTDTQYF
D: NA; V: TRBV13; size: NA; J: TRBJ1-4; DNA: TGTGCCAGCAGAGGTGAGGGGCCGGCTAATGAAAAACTGTTTTTT; CDR3: CASRGEGPANEKLFF
D: NA; V: TRBV7-6; size: NA; J: TRBJ2-1; DNA: TGTGCCAGCAGCTTAGCGGGAGGAAGAAATGCCGCCGGAGAGCAGTTCTTC; CDR3: CASSLAGGRNAAGEQFF
D: NA; V: TRBV6-5; size: NA; J: TRBJ2-3; DNA: TGTGCCAGCAGGGGAGAGGGACTCACAGATACGCAGTATTTT; CDR3: CASRGEGLTDTQYF
D: NA; V: TRBV7-3; size: NA; J: TRBJ2-1; DNA: TGTGCCAGCAGCTTAGGGAGGAGCTCCAATGAGCAGTTCTTC; CDR3: CASSLGRSSNEQFF
D: NA; V: TRBV7-6; size: few; J: TRBJ2-2; DNA: TGTGCCAGCAGCCGTGGGGGTACCGGGGAGCTGTTTTTT; CDR3: CASSRGGTGELFF
D: NA; V: TRBV29-1; size: NA; J: TRBJ2-7; DNA: TGCAGCGTTGAAAGGGACGGAGGCTACGAGCAGTACTTC; CDR3: CSVERDGGYEQYF
D: TRBD1; V: TRBV6-6; size: NA; J: TRBJ1-1; DNA: TGTGCCAGCAGACGGGACAGAGCGAACACTGAAGCTTTCTTT; CDR3: CASRRDRANTEAFF
D: TRBD1; V: TRBV6-1; size: NA; J: TRBJ1-6; DNA: TGTGCCAGCAGTGCCCGGGAGGGGGACAGTCTCCTCGGAGGCTCACCCCTCCACTTT; CDR3: CASSAREGDSLLGGSPLHF
D: NA; V: TRBV30; size: NA; J: TRBJ1-2; DNA: TGTGCCTGGGGGGGGTCCTATGGCTACACCTTC; CDR3: CAWGGSYGYTF
D: TRBD1; V: TRBV7-2; size: NA; J: TRBJ2-5; DNA: TGTGCCAGCAGCTTAACAGGGGTTGAGGAGACCCAGTACTTC; CDR3: CASSLTGVEETQYF
D: TRBD2; V: TRBV7-2; size: NA; J: TRBJ2-3; DNA: TGTGCCAGCTTGCAACTAGCGGCTAGCACAGATACGCAGTATTTT; CDR3: CASLQLAASTDTQYF
D: NA; V: TRBV6-5; size: NA; J: TRBJ1-6; DNA: TGTGCCAGCAGTTACTCGGGACTGTCAAATTCACCCCTCCACTTT; CDR3: CASSYSGLSNSPLHF
D: TRBD2; V: TRBV15; size: NA; J: TRBJ2-3; DNA: TGTGCCACCAGCCCAGGGAGCGGGGGTGGGGCGGATACGCAGTATTTT; CDR3: CATSPGSGGGADTQYF
D: TRBD1; V: TRBV7-2; size: NA; J: TRBJ1-4; DNA: TGTGCCAGCAGCTTAAGCTCAGGGGGACTTGAAAAACTGTTTTTT; CDR3: CASSLSSGGLEKLFF
D: NA; V: TRBV5-1; size: few; J: TRBJ1-1; DNA: TGCGCCAGCAGCTTGGGTATTGAAGCTTTCTTT; CDR3: CASSLGIEAFF
D: NA; V: TRBV19; size: NA; J: TRBJ1-2; DNA: TGTGCCAGTAGTATTCCCCACAGAATGGCGAAAAATGGCTACACCTTC; CDR3: CASSIPHRMAKNGYTF
D: TRBD1; V: TRBV7-2; size: NA; J: TRBJ2-7; DNA: TGTGCCAGCAGCTCAGGGGGTCCCTACGAGCAGTACTTC; CDR3: CASSSGGPYEQYF
D: NA; V: TRBV7-2; size: once; J: TRBJ1-6; DNA: TGTGCCAGCAGCGCATTCATCACAGGGATTTATAATTCACCCCTCCACTTT; CDR3: CASSAFITGIYNSPLHF
D: NA; V: TRBV5-6; size: NA; J: TRBJ2-2; DNA: TGTGCCAGCAGCTTGTGGGCGACCGGGGAGCTGTTTTTT; CDR3: CASSLWATGELFF
D: NA; V: TRBV7-9; size: NA; J: TRBJ2-3; DNA: TGTGCCAGCAGCAGCAGACCGACAGCCAGACGAGCAGATACGCAGTATTTT; CDR3: CASSSRPTARRADTQYF
D: TRBD1; V: TRBV5-1; size: NA; J: TRBJ1-4; DNA: TGCGCCAGCAGCTTGGTCGGGACAGGGGGTAATGAAAAACTGTTTTTT; CDR3: CASSLVGTGGNEKLFF
D: TRBD1; V: TRBV5-6; size: NA; J: TRBJ1-4; DNA: TGTGCCAGCAGCTTTCGGACAGGGGGGAAGACAACTAATGAAAAACTGTTTTTT; CDR3: CASSFRTGGKTTNEKLFF
D: NA; V: TRBV5-4; size: NA; J: TRBJ2-3; DNA: TGTGCCAGCAGTTCCCAGGGGTACACAGATACGCAGTATTTT; CDR3: CASSSQGYTDTQYF
D: NA; V: TRBV7-8; size: NA; J: TRBJ1-6; DNA: TGTGCCAGCAGCTTCCTGACAGGAATTAATAATTCACCCCTCCACTTT; CDR3: CASSFLTGINNSPLHF
D: NA; V: TRBV18; size: once; J: TRBJ2-5; DNA: TGTGCCAGCTCACCGGGACATAAAGAGACCAAGTACTTC; CDR3: CASSPGHKETKYF
D: TRBD1; V: TRBV10-3; size: NA; J: TRBJ2-7; DNA: TGTGCCATCAGACCCGGGACAGGGTGGCACGAGCAGTACTTC; CDR3: CAIRPGTGWHEQYF
D: NA; V: TRBV4-3; size: NA; J: TRBJ2-2; DNA: TGCGCCAGCAGCCAAGTCTGGTCGGGCGAGGAGCTGTTTTTT; CDR3: CASSQVWSGEELFF
D: TRBD1; V: TRBV4-2; size: NA; J: TRBJ1-1; DNA: TGTGCCAGCAGCCAAGCTTGGGACAGGGCCGGGAACACTGAAGCTTTCTTT; CDR3: CASSQAWDRAGNTEAFF
D: NA; V: TRBV11-1; size: NA; J: TRBJ1-1; DNA: TGTGCCAGCCGATCAGTCGGGATCCCGGCAGCTTTCTTT; CDR3: CASRSVGIPAAFF
D: TRBD1; V: TRBV5-5; size: NA; J: TRBJ1-5; DNA: TGTGCCAGCAGCTGGGGACAGGGCAGCAATCAGCCCCAGCATTTT; CDR3: CASSWGQGSNQPQHF
D: TRBD1; V: TRBV7-2; size: NA; J: TRBJ1-1; DNA: TGTGCCAGCAGCTTAAACAGGGGAGTCGGGACTGAAGCTTTCTTT; CDR3: CASSLNRGVGTEAFF
D: NA; V: TRBV19; size: NA; J: TRBJ2-1; DNA: TGTGCCAGTAGTATTTGGACGATGGGTGAGCAGTTCTTC; CDR3: CASSIWTMGEQFF
D: TRBD1; V: TRBV6-1; size: NA; J: TRBJ2-7; DNA: TGTGCCAGCAGTGAAGGACAGGGGGGGTACGAGCAGTACTTC; CDR3: CASSEGQGGYEQYF
D: NA; V: TRBV15; size: NA; J: TRBJ1-1; DNA: TGTGCCACCAGAGGGGGTTTGGTGAGTTTGAACACTGAAGCTTTCTTT; CDR3: CATRGGLVSLNTEAFF
D: TRBD2; V: TRBV7-9; size: NA; J: TRBJ2-3; DNA: TGTGCCAGCAGCCCTAGCGGGGGCACAGATACGCAGTATTTT; CDR3: CASSPSGGTDTQYF